This T cell receptor (beta chain) was sequenced during a study of a mutant IDH1 vaccine in newly diagnosed glioma. Study overall: Patients' prior therapy spanned radiotherapy, temozolomide, or both; most underwent both.

Sequencing used immunoSEQ multiplex PCR; TCRdb keeps in-frame clones, though not all of them. The sample holds about 68,000 clones, approximately 79% seen once. Germline assignment: CDR1 KGHSH and CDR2 LQKENI. CDR3 length: 16 residues. V lost 0 bases and J 5 bases, leaving 14 bases between the germline ends. Time point indicated: baseline, week 1 (first vaccination visit). The treatment: pre-vaccination baseline after standard-of-care therapy. In every donor, the tumor was a new WHO grade 3 or 4 IDH1-mutant, ATRX-lost astrocytoma. This TCR was recovered from a man aged 50-59 years with glioma. The gene calls are TRBV18 and TRBJ1-5; D is possibly TRBD1 (5 bases). Specimen: PBMCs, collected from a glioma patient treated with radiotherapy, temozolomide or both. The CDR3, as DNA: TGTGCCAGCTCACCACCGGGGAGGGGAGTGTATCAGCCCCAGCATTTT. Residues: CASSPPGRGVYQPQHF.